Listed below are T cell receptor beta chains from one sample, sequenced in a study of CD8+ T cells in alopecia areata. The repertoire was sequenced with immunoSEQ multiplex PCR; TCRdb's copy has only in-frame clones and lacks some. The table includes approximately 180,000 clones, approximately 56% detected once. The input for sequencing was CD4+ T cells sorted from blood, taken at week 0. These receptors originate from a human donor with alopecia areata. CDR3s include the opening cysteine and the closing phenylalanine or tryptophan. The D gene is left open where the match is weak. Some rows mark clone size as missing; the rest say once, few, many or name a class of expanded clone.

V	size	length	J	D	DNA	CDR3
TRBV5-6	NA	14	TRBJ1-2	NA	TGTGCCAGCAGCTTCTCCCCTAACGAGGGAGGCTACACCTTC	CASSFSPNEGGYTF
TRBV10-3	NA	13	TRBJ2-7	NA	TGTGCCATCAGTGAGATGGCGGGCCACGAGCAGTACTTC	CAISEMAGHEQYF
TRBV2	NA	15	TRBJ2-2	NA	TGTGCCAGCAGTTCGAGTGGGGCGCGGACCGGGGAGCTGTTTTTT	CASSSSGARTGELFF
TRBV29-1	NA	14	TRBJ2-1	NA	TGCAGCGTGAACTTAGGGGGTTCCTACAATGAGCAGTTCTTC	CSVNLGGSYNEQFF
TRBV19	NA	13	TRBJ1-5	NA	TGTGCCAGTAGTAAGTCTGGGGGCCAGCCCCAGCATTTT	CASSKSGGQPQHF
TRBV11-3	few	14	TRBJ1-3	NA	TGTGCCAGCAGCCCCACGACAGGTCGAAACACCATATATTTT	CASSPTTGRNTIYF
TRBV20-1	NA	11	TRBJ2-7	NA	TGCAGCGGGCAACGAGGTGCCGAGCAGTACTTC	CSGQRGAEQYF
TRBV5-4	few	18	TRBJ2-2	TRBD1	TGTGCCAGCAGCCAAGGGGACAGGGCTTGGGTCAACACCGGGGAGCTGTTTTTT	CASSQGDRAWVNTGELFF
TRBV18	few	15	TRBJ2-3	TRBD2	TGTGCCAGCTCAATGACTAGCGGGAGCACAGATACGCAGTATTTT	CASSMTSGSTDTQYF
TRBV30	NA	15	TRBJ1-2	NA	TGTGCCTGGAGTGTCGGGATAAACCCCTCCTATGGCTACACCTTC	CAWSVGINPSYGYTF
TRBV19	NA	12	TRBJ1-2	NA	TGTGCCAGTAGTATGCGAAACTATGGCTACACCTTC	CASSMRNYGYTF
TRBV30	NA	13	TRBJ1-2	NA	TGTGCCTGGAGTGTCAGGGTGGACTATGGCTACACCTTC	CAWSVRVDYGYTF
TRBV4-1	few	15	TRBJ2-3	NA	TGCGCCAGCAGCCAAGTTAGCTGGGACACAGATACGCAGTATTTT	CASSQVSWDTDTQYF
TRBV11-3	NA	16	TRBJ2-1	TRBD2	TGTGCCAGCAGGAAACCGGGACTAGCGATAAACAATGAGCAGTTCTTC	CASRKPGLAINNEQFF
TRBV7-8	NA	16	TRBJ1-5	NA	TGTGCCAGCAGCGGGCCACAGGGATTGAGCAATCAGCCCCAGCATTTT	CASSGPQGLSNQPQHF
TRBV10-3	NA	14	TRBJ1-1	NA	TGTGCCATCAGTCAAGACAGCACGAACACTGAAGCTTTCTTT	CAISQDSTNTEAFF
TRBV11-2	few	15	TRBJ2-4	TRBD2	TGTGCCAGCAGCTTCGACAGCGGGGGGCCGGACATTCAGTACTTC	CASSFDSGGPDIQYF
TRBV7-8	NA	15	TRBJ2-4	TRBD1	TGTGCCAGCAGCTTAGGACAGGGTGCCAAAAACATTCAGTACTTC	CASSLGQGAKNIQYF
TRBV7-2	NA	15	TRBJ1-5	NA	TGTGCCAGCAGCTTATGGGGAGGGGGCAATCAGCCCCAGCATTTT	CASSLWGGGNQPQHF
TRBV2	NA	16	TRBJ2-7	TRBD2	TGTGCCAGCAGGAGGACTAGCGGGGCGGAAACCTACGAGCAGTACTTC	CASRRTSGAETYEQYF
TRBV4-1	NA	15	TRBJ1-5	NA	TGCGCCAGCAGCCAAGTGGGATCCCCCGATCAGCCCCAGCATTTT	CASSQVGSPDQPQHF
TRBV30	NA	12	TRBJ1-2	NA	TGTGCCTGGAGTGTGGCAGACCTTGGCTACACCTTC	CAWSVADLGYTF
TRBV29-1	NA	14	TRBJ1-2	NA	TGCAGCGTCCCCCGGGACCCGGGTAACTATGGCTACACCTTC	CSVPRDPGNYGYTF
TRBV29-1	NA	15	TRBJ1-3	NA	TGCAGCGTTGAAGATCTAGGGATCTCTGGAAACACCATATATTTT	CSVEDLGISGNTIYF
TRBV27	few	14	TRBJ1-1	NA	TGTGCCAGCAGTCCATCGGGGCGGGGGACTGAAGCTTTCTTT	CASSPSGRGTEAFF
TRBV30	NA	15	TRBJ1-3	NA	TGTGCCTGGAGTCCCCAGAGGATATCTGGAAACACCATATATTTT	CAWSPQRISGNTIYF
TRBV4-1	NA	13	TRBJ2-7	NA	TGCGCCAGCAGCCAAGCGGTACAGGCCGAGCAGTACTTC	CASSQAVQAEQYF
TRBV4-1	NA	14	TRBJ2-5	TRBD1	TGCGCCAGCAGCACGGGGACAGGACAAGAGACCCAGTACTTC	CASSTGTGQETQYF
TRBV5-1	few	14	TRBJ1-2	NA	TGCGCCAGCAGCCCGCAGACCGCGGCGTATGGCTACACCTTC	CASSPQTAAYGYTF
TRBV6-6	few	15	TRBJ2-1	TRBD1	TGTGCCAGCAGTTACACCGAGGACAGGGCCAATGAGCAGTTCTTC	CASSYTEDRANEQFF
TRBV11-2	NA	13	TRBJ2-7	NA	TGTGCCAGCAGCTTGGCCGAGGGAACCGAGCAGTACTTC	CASSLAEGTEQYF
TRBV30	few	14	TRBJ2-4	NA	TGTGCCTGGAGTGTACGGGGGGCCGGGAACATTCAGTACTTC	CAWSVRGAGNIQYF
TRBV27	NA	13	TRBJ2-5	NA	TGTGCCAGCAGCCTTCAGTCCCAAGAGACCCAGTACTTC	CASSLQSQETQYF
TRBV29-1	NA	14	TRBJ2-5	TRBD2	TGCAGCGTTGCGCGGCGGGGGGGCGAGGAGACCCAGTACTTC	CSVARRGGEETQYF
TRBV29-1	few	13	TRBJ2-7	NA	TGCAGCGTTGGGACACTACTCTCCTACGAGCAGTACTTC	CSVGTLLSYEQYF
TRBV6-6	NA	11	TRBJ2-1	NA	TGTGCCAGCAGTTACAGGAATGAGCAGTTCTTC	CASSYRNEQFF
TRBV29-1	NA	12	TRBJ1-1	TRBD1	TGCAGCGTTGGGACAGGCCACACTGAAGCTTTCTTT	CSVGTGHTEAFF
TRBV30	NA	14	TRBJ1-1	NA	TGTGCCTGGAGTCCGAGGGGGACGAACACTGAAGCTTTCTTT	CAWSPRGTNTEAFF
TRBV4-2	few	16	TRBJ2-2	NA	TGTGCCAGCAGCCAAGTGGGGGGCGGGGCCACCGGGGAGCTGTTTTTT	CASSQVGGGATGELFF
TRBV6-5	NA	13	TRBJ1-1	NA	TGTGCCAGCAGTTACTCTATGGTAGGGACGACTTTCTTT	CASSYSMVGTTFF
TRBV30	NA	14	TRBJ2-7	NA	TGTGCCTGGAGTGTACTCCGGAGGGCGGCCGAGCAGTACTTC	CAWSVLRRAAEQYF
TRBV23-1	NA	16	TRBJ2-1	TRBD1	TGCGCCAGCAGTCAACCTGGACAGGTTCGGTACAATGAGCAGTTCTTC	CASSQPGQVRYNEQFF
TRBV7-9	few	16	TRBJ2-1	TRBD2	TGTGCCAGCAGCTTAGATATGGGACTAGCTTCCAATGAGCAGTTCTTC	CASSLDMGLASNEQFF
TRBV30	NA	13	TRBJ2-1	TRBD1	TGTGCCTGGAACCAGGGGGCCTACAATGAGCAGTTCTTC	CAWNQGAYNEQFF
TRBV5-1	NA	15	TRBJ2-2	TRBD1	TGCGCCAGCAGCCAAAGAGGGGGCTACACCGGGGAGCTGTTTTTT	CASSQRGGYTGELFF
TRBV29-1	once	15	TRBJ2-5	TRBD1	TGCAGCGTTGTTCTCCCAGGGGGAAAGGGTGAGACCCAGTACTTC	CSVVLPGGKGETQYF
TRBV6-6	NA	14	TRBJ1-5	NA	TGTGCCAGCAGTTACCCAGGGTCGGATCAGCCCCAGCATTTT	CASSYPGSDQPQHF
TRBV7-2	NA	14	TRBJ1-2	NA	TGTGCCAGCAGCTTGGGACTTCTGGGCTATGGCTACACCTTC	CASSLGLLGYGYTF
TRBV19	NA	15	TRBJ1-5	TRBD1	TGTGCCAGTAGTATATTGGACAGGGCCGGTCAGCCCCAGCATTTT	CASSILDRAGQPQHF
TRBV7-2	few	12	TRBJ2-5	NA	TGTGCCAGCAGCTTAGCGGGTCAGGCCCAGTACTTC	CASSLAGQAQYF